This entry features one TCR beta chain sequence. This clonotype was picked up many times. There is no known antigen for this receptor. Base qualities are missing; no much larger clone stands one base away. The data originate from a study of early T cells in non-severe SARS-CoV-2 infection (dated by TCRdb to the early 2020s). With regard to the full study: TCR sequencing used bulk RNA from unsorted whole blood, so alpha and beta chains could not be paired.

What the authors observed across the whole study: VDJdb matching was skewed toward anti-spike CD8 responses, so virus-specific expansions were likely underestimated and private and CD4 specificities were missed.

This was a case-control study nested in a cohort of healthcare workers in London, UK, who had nasopharyngeal swab PCR tests and blood samples taken every week. Healthcare workers were recruited between 23 and 31 March 2020, during the week of the UK lockdown, and were followed weekly for up to roughly 15 weeks. Its CDR3 holds 14 amino acids, cysteine through phenylalanine. Only CDR3 DNA is held: 42 bases, read in frame from base 1. Sequences SNHLY (CDR1) and FYNNEI (CDR2) are obtained from the germline V gene. The trim is 5 bases for V and 2 bases for J, with a gap of 9 bases between the germline ends. Receptor libraries were prepared by 5' RACE. The sample was run on a NextSeq 500. Unique molecular identifiers were attached to individual cDNA molecules in the TCR library protocol so that sequencing error and PCR bias could be corrected. TCR alpha and beta chains were both sequenced, and the abundances of alpha and beta sequences in each sample were closely correlated with each other. The published analysis was carried out like this. Decombinator V4 was used to perform V gene, J gene and CDR3 annotation of TCR sequences. TCRs were defined as expanded if a significant change between any two time points was detected under a Poisson model with p below 0.0001. TCR abundances were normalised to the total number of TCRs sequenced per sample and expressed as counts per million. MAIT TCRs were defined by TRAV1-2 paired with TRAJ12, TRAJ20 or TRAJ33, and iNKT TCRs by TRAV10 paired with TRAJ18. VDJdb, accessed 1 November 2021, was searched for CMV, EBV and SARS-CoV-2 annotated TCRs, with TCRs annotated for multiple antigens excluded. TCRdb applied fastp at Q25 and MiXCR to the public reads, then kept only in-frame beta chains. Each CDR3 protein gets just one entry, which takes the most common genes and DNA from the rows behind it. The V and J calls were not made by the authors but by TCRdb's processing. This sample gives tens of thousands of distinct CDR3 sequences in total; 10% to 15% of them show up just once. In total, the top ten clones hold roughly 4.7% of the sample.

The chain is encoded by TRBV2 joined to TRBJ2-2; a confident D gene designation cannot be given. This receptor was obtained from an adult who was a healthcare worker with PCR-confirmed SARS-CoV-2 infection or an uninfected control (not recorded which). Sequencing was performed on whole blood. In nucleotide form, the sequence is TGTGCCAGCAGTACGGACCTAAACACCGGGGAGCTGTTTTTT. Translated, it gives CASSTDLNTGELFF.